Sequencing of this T cell receptor beta chain was carried out in a study of shared clonotypes between healthy human individuals. Data came from immunoSEQ multiplex PCR; TCRdb stores just in-frame clones and leaves some out. The top ten hold 0.39% of the sample, which has a few million clones, just over 90% seen once. This CDR3 comprises 15 residues. V was shortened by 4 bases and J by 2 bases, with 13 bases between the two germline ends. The germline V gene encodes CDR1 SGDLS and CDR2 YYNGEE. The sequence was obtained from a man aged 18-30 years in good health. Some clones in this sample may be carry-over from other donors' samples. The sequenced material came from naive CD4+ T cells from PBMCs. Regarding subset: CD45RA+ positively selected. The chain is built from TRBV9 and TRBJ1-3, with D possibly being TRBD1 (5 bases). CDR3: CASSPRGATGNTIYF. CDR3 nucleotide sequence: TGTGCCAGCAGCCCTAGGGGCGCGACTGGAAACACCATATATTTT.